This T cell receptor beta chain was profiled in a study of metastatic and nonmetastatic thyroid tumors. Study results and limitations: In blood and tumor, TCR beta diversity was reportedly significantly higher in malignant thyroid tumors than in benign nodules.

The sample holds a few counts of this clone. Its antigen is still unknown. TCRdb re-called the PCR reads with MiXCR. In the table there are about 19,000 clones, about 30% of which are singletons. Germline V CDR1 and CDR2: MDHEN, SYDVKM. CDR3 length: 13 residues. With 4 bases removed from V and 2 bases from J, the gap between germline ends came to 7 bases. All patients were treatment-naive before thyroid surgery. This sequence was found in a female donor with papillary thyroid cancer or a benign thyroid nodule (not recorded which). Some clones in this sample may be carry-over from other donors' samples. Sample: tumor tissue. The chain carries TRBV28 and TRBJ2-3, with no clear D. In DNA form, the CDR3 reads TGTGCCAGCAGTTCAACAAACACAGATACGCAGTATTTT. This translates into CASSSTNTDTQYF.